This TCR beta chain was captured by sequencing in a study of response to subunit inactivated influenza vaccine. This clonotype came up a few times. Its antigen is unknown. MiXCR, applied by TCRdb to the RT-PCR reads, yields one record per CDR3 protein. This sample has roughly 170,000 distinct CDR3 sequences, with nearly 9.5% found just once. Whole-study findings and limits: Authors suggested each seasonal flu vaccination may recruit only limited numbers of new T cells.

This sequence originates from a man between 50 and 59 years old who received an inactivated influenza vaccine. This material consisted of non-naive T cells sorted from PBMCs, taken on the day of vaccination.

CDR3 bases: TGTGCCAGCAGTCCCACGGGACTAGCGGGTTACAATGAGCAGTTCTTC. Translation: CASSPTGLAGYNEQFF. The rearrangement uses TRBV27 and TRBJ2-1; 12 bases match TRBD2. V was pared by 5 bases and J by 4 bases, with 6 bases of the junction left unmatched. Germline assignment: CDR1 MNHEY and CDR2 SMNVEV (reference sequence). The CDR3 loop spans 16 amino acids.